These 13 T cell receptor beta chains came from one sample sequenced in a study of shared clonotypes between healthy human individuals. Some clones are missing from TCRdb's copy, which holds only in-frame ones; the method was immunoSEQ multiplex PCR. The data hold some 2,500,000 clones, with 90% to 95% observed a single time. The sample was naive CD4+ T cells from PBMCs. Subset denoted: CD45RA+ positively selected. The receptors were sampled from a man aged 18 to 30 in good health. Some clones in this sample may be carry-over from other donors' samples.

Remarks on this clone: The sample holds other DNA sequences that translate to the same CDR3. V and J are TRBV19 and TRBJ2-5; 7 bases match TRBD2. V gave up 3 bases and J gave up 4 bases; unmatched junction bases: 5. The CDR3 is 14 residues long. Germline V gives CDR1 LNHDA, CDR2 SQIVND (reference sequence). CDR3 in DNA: TGTGCCAGTAGTATTGGGGGGGGATCAGAGACCCAGTACTTC. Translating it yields CASSIGGGSETQYF.

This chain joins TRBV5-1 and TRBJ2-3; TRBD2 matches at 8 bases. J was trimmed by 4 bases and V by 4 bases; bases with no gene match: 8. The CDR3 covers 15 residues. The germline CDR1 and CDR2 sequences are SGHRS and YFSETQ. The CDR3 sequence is CASSPLGLVSDTQYF. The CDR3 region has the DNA TGCGCCAGCAGCCCGTTGGGACTAGTGTCAGATACGCAGTATTTT.

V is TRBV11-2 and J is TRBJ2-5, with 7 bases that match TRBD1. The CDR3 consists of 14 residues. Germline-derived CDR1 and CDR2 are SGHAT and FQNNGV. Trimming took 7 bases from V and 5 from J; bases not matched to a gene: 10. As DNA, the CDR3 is TGTGCCAGCAAGACGGACAGGATAGAGGAGACCCAGTACTTC. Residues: CASKTDRIEETQYF.

In nucleotides, the CDR3 is TGTGCCTGGAGCGCAGAGAGCGCAACTGAGCAGTTCTTC. It translates to CAWSAESATEQFF. This sequence joins TRBV30 and TRBJ2-1, with D uncertain. Trimming shortened V by 3 bases and J by 9 bases, and 15 bases separated the two germline ends. This CDR3 region has 13 residues. Germline V CDR1 and CDR2: GTSNPN, SVGIG (reference sequence).

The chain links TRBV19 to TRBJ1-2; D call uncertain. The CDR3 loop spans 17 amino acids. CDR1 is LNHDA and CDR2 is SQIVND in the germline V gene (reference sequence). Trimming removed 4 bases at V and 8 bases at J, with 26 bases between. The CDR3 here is CASSTTPLLFTTGGYTF. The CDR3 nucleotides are TGTGCCAGTAGTACAACCCCCCTCCTTTTCACGACGGGAGGCTACACCTTC.

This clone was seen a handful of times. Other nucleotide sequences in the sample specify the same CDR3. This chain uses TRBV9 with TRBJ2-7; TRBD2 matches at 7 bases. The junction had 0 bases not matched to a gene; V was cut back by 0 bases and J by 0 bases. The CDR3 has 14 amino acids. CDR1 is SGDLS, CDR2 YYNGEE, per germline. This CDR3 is CASSVGGSSYEQYF. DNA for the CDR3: TGTGCCAGCAGCGTAGGCGGGAGCTCCTACGAGCAGTACTTC. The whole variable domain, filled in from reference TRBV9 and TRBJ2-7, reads DSGVTQTPKHLITATGQRVTLRCSPRSGDLSVYWYQQSLDQGLQFLIQYYNGEERAKGNILERFSAQQFPDLHSELNLSSLELGDSALYFCASSVGGSSYEQYFGPGTRLTVT.

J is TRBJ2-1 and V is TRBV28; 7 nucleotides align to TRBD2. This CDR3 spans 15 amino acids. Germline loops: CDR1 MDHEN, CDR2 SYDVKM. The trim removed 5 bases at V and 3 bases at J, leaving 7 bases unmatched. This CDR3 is CASSAGLVGYNEQFF. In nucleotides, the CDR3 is TGTGCCAGCAGTGCCGGACTAGTGGGCTACAATGAGCAGTTCTTC.

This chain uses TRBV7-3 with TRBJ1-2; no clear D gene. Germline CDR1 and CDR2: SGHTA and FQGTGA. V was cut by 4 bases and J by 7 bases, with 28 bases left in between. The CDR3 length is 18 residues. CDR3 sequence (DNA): TGTGCCAGCAGCTCCGAACCAACGGAACCACTCGGGGTGACTGGCTACACCTTC. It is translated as CASSSEPTEPLGVTGYTF. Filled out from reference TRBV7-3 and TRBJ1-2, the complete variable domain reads GAGVSQTPSNKVTEKGKYVELRCDPISGHTALYWYRQSLGQGPEFLIYFQGTGAADDSGLPNDRFFAVRPEGSVSTLKIQRTERGDSAVYLCASSSEPTEPLGVTGYTFGSGTRLTVV.

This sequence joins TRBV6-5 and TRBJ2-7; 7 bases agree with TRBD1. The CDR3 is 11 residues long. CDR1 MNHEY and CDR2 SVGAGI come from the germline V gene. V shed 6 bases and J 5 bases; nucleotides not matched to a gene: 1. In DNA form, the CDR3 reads TGTGCCAGCAGCACAGGGGACGAGCAGTACTTC. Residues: CASSTGDEQYF.

The CDR3 nucleotides are TGTGCCAGCAGTGAGACCCCCAATGAGCAGTTCTTC. Protein: CASSETPNEQFF. V usage is TRBV25-1 and J usage is TRBJ2-1; no definite D call. Trimming took off 3 bases at V and 6 bases at J, with 6 bases between the two ends. Germline values: CDR1 MGHDK, CDR2 SYGVNS. This CDR3 spans 12 amino acids.

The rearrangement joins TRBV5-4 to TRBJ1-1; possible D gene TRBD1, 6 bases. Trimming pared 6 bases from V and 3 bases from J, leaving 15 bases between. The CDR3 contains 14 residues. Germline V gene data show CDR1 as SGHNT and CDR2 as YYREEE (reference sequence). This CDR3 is CASTTQGGHTEAFF. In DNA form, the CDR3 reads TGTGCCAGCACCACACAGGGTGGGCACACTGAAGCTTTCTTT.

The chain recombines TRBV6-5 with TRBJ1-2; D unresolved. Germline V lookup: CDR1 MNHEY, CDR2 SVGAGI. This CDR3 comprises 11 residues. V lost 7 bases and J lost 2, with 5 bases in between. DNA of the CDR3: TGTGCCAGCATCTTAAACTATGGCTACACCTTC. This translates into CASILNYGYTF.

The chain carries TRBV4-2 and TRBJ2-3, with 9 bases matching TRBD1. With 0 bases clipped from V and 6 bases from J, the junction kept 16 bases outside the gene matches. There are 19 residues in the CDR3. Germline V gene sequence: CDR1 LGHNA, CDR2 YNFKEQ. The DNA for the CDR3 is TGTGCCAGCAGCCAAGACCCCTTTTTAGGGACAGGGATTCTCGATACGCAGTATTTT. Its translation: CASSQDPFLGTGILDTQYF.